This TCR beta chain was recovered during a study of shared clonotypes between healthy human individuals. Overall study findings and caveats: It was observed that roughly 4.8% of naive CD4 clonotypes were shared across a few donors. In general, naive subsets displayed greater estimated richness than memory subsets did.

Germline V gives CDR1 MDHEN, CDR2 SYDVKM. V dropped 7 bases and J dropped 0 bases, with 10 bases sitting between them. This CDR3 comprises 15 residues. Assay used: immunoSEQ multiplex PCR; TCRdb lists only in-frame clones, some missing. The sample contains 980,000 or so clones, less than 85% of which appear only once. This clone was detected only a few times. The antigen is undetermined. The TCR originated in a man younger than 30 in good health. The chain is built from TRBV28 and TRBJ2-6; D gene ambiguous. Sequencing was performed on memory CD4+ T cells sorted from blood. Documented subset: CD45RA-negative fraction. Here the CDR3 reads CASKTPGSGANVLTF. CDR3 coding DNA: TGTGCCAGCAAAACTCCAGGCTCTGGGGCCAACGTCCTGACTTTC.